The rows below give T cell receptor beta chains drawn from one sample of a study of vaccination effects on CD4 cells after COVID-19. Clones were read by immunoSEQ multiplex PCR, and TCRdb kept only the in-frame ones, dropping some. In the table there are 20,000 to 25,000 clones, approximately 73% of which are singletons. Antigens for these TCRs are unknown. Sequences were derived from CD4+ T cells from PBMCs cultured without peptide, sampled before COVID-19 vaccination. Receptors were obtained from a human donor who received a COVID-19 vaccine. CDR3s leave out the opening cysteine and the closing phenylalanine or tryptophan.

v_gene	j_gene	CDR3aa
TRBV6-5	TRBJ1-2	ASRLDRGYGYT
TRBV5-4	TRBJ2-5	ASSEGPPPPETQY
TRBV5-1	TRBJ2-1	ASSLAKFNEQF
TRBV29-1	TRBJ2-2	SVRDRGRGGELF
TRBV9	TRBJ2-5	ASSLRPGTGKETQY
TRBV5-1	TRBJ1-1	ASSLRPTREAF
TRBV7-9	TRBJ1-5	ASSPGQGGSRNQPQH
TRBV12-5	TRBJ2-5	ASATKPGLAGTKETQY
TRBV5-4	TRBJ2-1	ASSLMGGSGEQF
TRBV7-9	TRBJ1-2	ASSLKRGYT
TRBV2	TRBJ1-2	ASRPRGGIYGYT
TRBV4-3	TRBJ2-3	ASSLTGTGPDTQY
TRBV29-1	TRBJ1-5	SAQAYSNQPQH
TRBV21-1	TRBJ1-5	ARKGAGQPQH
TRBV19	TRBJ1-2	ASSETWSSFYGYT
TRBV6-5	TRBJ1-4	ASRTGGGRNEKLF
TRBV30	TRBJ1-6	AWAAQGSPLH
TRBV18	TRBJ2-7	ASSPLGGYEQY
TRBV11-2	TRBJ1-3	ASSSQGPGNTIY
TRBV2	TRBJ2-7	ASSEGLAASYEQY
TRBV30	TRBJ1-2	ACPGSGGYGYT
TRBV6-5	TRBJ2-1	ASSREPGLRDEQF
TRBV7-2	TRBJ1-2	ASSLEGN
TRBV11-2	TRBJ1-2	ASSPGLRRGQGGGYT
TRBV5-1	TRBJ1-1	ASSLLRGAVSTEAF
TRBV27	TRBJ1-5	ASRPTGGGGQPQH
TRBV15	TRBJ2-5	ATSRDGGNQETQY
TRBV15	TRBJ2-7	ATSRVTGRPPNEQY
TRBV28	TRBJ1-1	ASSPRDGPNTEAF
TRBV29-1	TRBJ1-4	SVQRDPNEKLF
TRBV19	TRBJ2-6	ASSMALDRGFGSGANVLT
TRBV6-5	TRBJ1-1	ASTGQTLNSEAF
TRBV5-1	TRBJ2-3	ASSLGGTGGADTQY